The TCR beta chain under discussion was sequenced for a study of T cell responses to AZD1222 COVID-19 vaccine. The overall study: Pooled together were second doses at about 4 or about 12 weeks.

Trimming left V 4 bases short and J 1 base short, with 13 bases between. CDR3 length: 15 residues. Germline V CDR1 and CDR2: SGHTA, FQGNSA. For this clone: Its target is not known.

Study-level results: Baseline antibody screening turned up just a handful of seropositive AZD1222 recipients. A mostly white British donor set with more females was recruited, and clonal diversity was possibly underestimated.

Sequenced by immunoSEQ multiplex PCR; TCRdb stores in-frame clones only, minus some. The sample shows about 140,000 clones, approximately 90% of them seen only once. This receptor was taken from an adult in good health. The sequenced sample was peripheral blood, obtained on day 0 of AZD1222 vaccination. The chain uses TRBV7-2 and TRBJ2-5, with D unresolved. The CDR3 DNA is TGTGCCAGCAGCTCCCCGAAGGACCTCCAAGAGACCCAGTACTTC. This codes for CASSSPKDLQETQYF.